The 5 T cell receptor beta chains listed next were all sequenced from one sample in a study of T cells after yellow fever vaccination. One entry per CDR3 protein results from TCRdb running MiXCR on the 5' RACE reads. The data contain some 390,000 distinct CDR3 sequences, 18% of them singletons. The sequencing here drew on PBMCs, taken before the yellow fever booster vaccination. These receptors were collected from a man aged 18 to 29 who received the YFV17D yellow fever vaccine.

This clonotype was counted a few times. The V call is TRBV11-1, the J call TRBJ2-1; D unclear. The germline gives CDR1 SGHAT, CDR2 FQDESV (reference sequence). V was shortened by 3 bases and J by 7 bases, with 10 bases between the two germline ends. The CDR3 has 13 amino acids. The CDR3 sequence is CASSFKWWNEQFF. The CDR3 DNA reads as TGTGCCAGCAGCTTTAAATGGTGGAATGAGCAGTTCTTC.

The chain uses TRBV9 and TRBJ2-5; 9 positions agree with TRBD1. Germline V CDR1 and CDR2: SGDLS, YYNGEE. CDR3 length: 14 amino acids. The V gene end was trimmed by 3 bases and the J gene end by 5 bases; junction bases not matched to a gene: 5. The CDR3 reads CASSAQGARETQYF. CDR3 bases: TGTGCCAGCAGCGCACAGGGGGCTAGGGAGACCCAGTACTTC.

The J gene is TRBJ2-3, the V gene TRBV27; the D call may be TRBD1 or TRBD2 (5 bases each). Between the trimmed V and J ends, which lost 10 bases and 8 bases, there was a span of 19 bases. Germline CDR1 reads MNHEY; CDR2 reads SMNVEV (reference sequence). The CDR3 is made up of 13 amino acids. CDR3 DNA sequence: TGTGCCACCCAGGACTGGGGGTGGGGTACGCAGTATTTT. The encoded protein is CATQDWGWGTQYF.

This chain uses TRBV9 with TRBJ2-4, with D perhaps matching TRBD1 (6 bases). Germline V gene sequence: CDR1 SGDLS, CDR2 YYNGEE. The germline V and J ends were trimmed by 2 bases and 0 bases, with 21 bases remaining between them. CDR3 length: 19 residues. The CDR3 nucleotides read TGTGCCAGCAGCGTCCAAAAGGGACAAGTACCCCTAGCCAAAAACATTCAGTACTTC. Translated, it gives CASSVQKGQVPLAKNIQYF.

This chain connects TRBV12-3 or TRBV12-4 to TRBJ2-5; D is unclear. The CDR3 runs 13 residues. V was pared by 5 bases and J by 5 bases, with 12 bases between. CDR3 sequence (DNA): TGTGCCAGCAGTGCCCAACCCTCGGAGACCCAGTACTTC. It is translated as CASSAQPSETQYF.